The 22 T cell receptor beta chains in this list originate from one sample, sequenced in a study of cytomegalovirus exposure and HLA in healthy donors. Libraries were prepared by immunoSEQ multiplex PCR; TCRdb keeps only in-frame clonotypes and omits some of them. The profile covers 180,000 or so clones, with approximately 89% appearing a single time and less than 9.5% taken by the ten largest. Sequenced material: PBMCs. Receptors originate from a man aged 25-45 years in good health and CMV-seropositive.

The chain is built from TRBV28 and TRBJ2-7; D gene uncertain. V lost 2 bases and J lost 3, with 11 bases in between. The CDR3 is 14 amino acids. The V gene's germline CDR1 is MDHEN and CDR2 SYDVKM. This CDR3 is CASSLPRLVYEQYF. The CDR3 nucleotides read TGTGCCAGCAGTTTACCCCGACTTGTCTACGAGCAGTACTTC.

This rearrangement joins TRBV27 to TRBJ1-2, with unresolved D. Trimming removed 2 bases from V and 3 bases from J, with 13 bases in between. The germline V gene encodes CDR1 MNHEY and CDR2 SMNVEV (reference sequence). The CDR3 spans 15 residues. CDR3 in DNA: TGTGCCAGCAGTTTAACGGGTTCCCCCCACTATGGCTACACCTTC. Translated: CASSLTGSPHYGYTF.

The chain is built from TRBV4-1 and TRBJ1-6; D call uncertain. Trimming took 1 base from V and 9 from J, leaving 7 bases between them. CDR3 length: 13 residues. Germline CDR1 reads MGHRA; CDR2 reads YSYEKL. CDR3 sequence (DNA): TGCGCCAGCAGCCAAGGGGAGGTTTCACCCCTCCACTTT. It encodes CASSQGEVSPLHF.

The DNA of the CDR3 is TGTGCCAGCAGCGGGACCCGCGGGGAATCCCAGCATTTT. Translated, it gives CASSGTRGESQHF. The J gene is TRBJ1-5, the V gene TRBV7-9; a possible D gene is TRBD1 (5 bases). In germline, CDR1 is SEHNR, CDR2 FQNEAQ (reference sequence). This CDR3 comprises 13 residues. V shed 5 bases and J shed 11 bases, with 16 bases lying between them.

The chain has TRBV9 and TRBJ1-3; D remains unclear. Trimming took off 0 bases at V and 2 bases at J, with 12 bases between the two ends. From germline, CDR1 is SGDLS and CDR2 YYNGEE. CDR3 length equals 16 residues. CDR3 DNA: TGTGCCAGCAGCGTAGCTACGGCGAACGCTGGAAACACCATATATTTT. Protein product: CASSVATANAGNTIYF.

The gene calls are TRBV2 and TRBJ2-7; 12 nucleotides align to TRBD2. This CDR3 contains 18 residues. V lost 4 bases, J lost 4 bases, and 14 bases stayed unmatched. Looked up from germline, CDR1 is SNHLY and CDR2 is FYNNEI. The CDR3 reads CASSASTSGGREKYEQYF. The DNA for the CDR3 is TGTGCCAGCAGTGCCTCGACTAGCGGGGGACGCGAAAAATACGAGCAGTACTTC.

V and J are TRBV19 and TRBJ2-7, with 8 bases that match TRBD2. CDR3 size: 15 residues. CDR1 and CDR2 (germline): LNHDA, SQIVND (reference sequence). V shed 1 base, J shed 3 bases, and the junction held 5 bases outside the gene matches. The CDR3, as DNA: TGTGCCAGTAGTATAGGAGCGGGAGACTTCTACGAGCAGTACTTC. Protein sequence: CASSIGAGDFYEQYF.

The chain links TRBV6-6 to TRBJ2-3; D may correspond to TRBD1 or TRBD2 (6 bases each). Germline lookup yields CDR1 MNHNY and CDR2 SVGAGI (reference sequence). This CDR3 spans 16 amino acids. Trimming took 6 bases from V and 3 from J, leaving 19 bases between them. The CDR3 sequence is CASSSPGGPATDTQYF. DNA of the CDR3: TGTGCCAGCAGCTCCCCTGGGGGGCCAGCGACAGATACGCAGTATTTT.

This chain links TRBV5-1 with TRBJ2-7; D may correspond to TRBD1 or TRBD2 (7 bases each). Between the trimmed V and J ends, which lost 0 bases and 2 bases, there was a span of 12 bases. The CDR3 has 15 residues. CDR1 is SGHRS and CDR2 is YFSETQ in the germline V gene. The CDR3 region has the DNA TGCGCCAGCAGCTTGGGAGCGGGACAGACCTACGAGCAGTACTTC. Residues: CASSLGAGQTYEQYF.

The J gene is TRBJ2-1, the V gene TRBV6-1; possible D gene TRBD2, 6 bases. CDR3 length: 13 residues. Germline values: CDR1 MNHNS, CDR2 SASEGT. Trimming took 9 bases from V and 2 from J, leaving 11 bases between them. The CDR3, as DNA: TGTGCCAGTAGGGACTTCGCCTACAATGAGCAGTTCTTC. It encodes CASRDFAYNEQFF.

The chain carries TRBV5-1 and TRBJ2-5; TRBD2 might be the D (7 bases). Trimming pared 2 bases from V and 5 bases from J, leaving 19 bases between. CDR1 is SGHRS, CDR2 YFSETQ, per germline. The CDR3 contains 16 residues. CDR3 loop: CASSFSAGAARETQYF. The CDR3, as DNA: TGCGCCAGCAGCTTCTCGGCGGGGGCGGCCAGGGAGACCCAGTACTTC. Combining the CDR3 with reference TRBV5-1 and TRBJ2-5 gives the whole variable domain KAGVTQTPRYLIKTRGQQVTLSCSPISGHRSVSWYQQTPGQGLQFLFEYFSETQRNKGNFPGRFSGRQFSNSRSEMNVSTLELGDSALYLCASSFSAGAARETQYFGPGTRLLVL.

The V call is TRBV6-6, the J call TRBJ1-5; possibly TRBD1 for D (5 bases). The germline V and J ends were trimmed by 7 bases and 11 bases, with 21 bases remaining between them. CDR1 is MNHNY and CDR2 is SVGAGI in the germline V gene (reference sequence). The length of the CDR3 is 14 residues. The CDR3 nucleotides are TGTGCCAGCATCCGAGGACACCCTACTTGGGCCCAGCATTTT. Residues: CASIRGHPTWAQHF.

CDR3 residues: CAISPRTEAFF. DNA for the CDR3: TGTGCCATTAGCCCGAGGACTGAAGCTTTCTTT. The chain is built from TRBV6-1 and TRBJ1-1, with D unclear. This CDR3 region has 11 residues. V was trimmed by 10 bases and J by 5 bases, leaving 11 bases between them. The germline V gene encodes CDR1 MNHNS and CDR2 SASEGT.

CDR3 sequence: CASSKASGVNTGELFF. In DNA form, the CDR3 reads TGTGCCAGCAGCAAAGCTAGCGGAGTGAACACCGGGGAGCTGTTTTTT. The chain uses TRBV7-2 and TRBJ2-2; 7 nucleotides agree with TRBD2. This CDR3 comprises 16 residues. After removal of 5 bases from V and 1 base from J, the junction contained 7 bases not matched to a gene. The germline CDR1 and CDR2 sequences are SGHTA and FQGNSA.

As concerns this clone: The same CDR3 is also encoded by other DNA sequences in this sample. This chain links TRBV5-1 with TRBJ2-2, with unresolved D. This CDR3 is 14 amino acids long. Germline V gene data show CDR1 as SGHRS and CDR2 as YFSETQ. The ends were cut back, 0 bases at V and 0 bases at J, with 3 bases in the middle. CDR3: CASSLDPNTGELFF. The CDR3 DNA reads TGCGCCAGCAGCTTGGATCCGAACACCGGGGAGCTGTTTTTT.

V gene TRBV9 combines with J gene TRBJ2-7; D is perhaps TRBD2 (5 bases). The CDR3 length is 14 residues. Germline CDR1 reads SGDLS; CDR2 reads YYNGEE. Trimming cost V 3 bases and J 3 bases, with 13 bases left between them. The DNA for the CDR3 is TGTGCCAGCAGCGAGGCGGGTTCGGGCTACGAGCAGTACTTC. This codes for CASSEAGSGYEQYF.

The CDR3 loop is CASSLGGDTQYF. The CDR3 DNA sequence: TGCGCCAGCAGCTTGGGAGGGGATACGCAGTATTTT. The chain joins TRBV5-1 to TRBJ2-3; TRBD2 is a possible D gene (5 bases). The germline gives CDR1 SGHRS, CDR2 YFSETQ. The CDR3 consists of 12 residues. V lost 0 bases and J lost 6, with 5 bases in between.

The rearrangement links TRBV11-1 to TRBJ1-1; D unresolved. CDR1 and CDR2 from the germline V gene are SGHAT and FQDESV (reference sequence). The germline V and J ends were trimmed by 4 bases and 4 bases, with 16 bases remaining between them. There are 15 residues in the CDR3. The CDR3: CASSSDYQGITEAFF. The DNA for the CDR3 is TGTGCCAGCAGCTCGGACTACCAAGGGATCACTGAAGCTTTCTTT.

The CDR3 bases are TGTGCCTGGAGTCCACGAGGAGTTGAAGCTTTCTTT. It is translated as CAWSPRGVEAFF. This chain joins TRBV30 and TRBJ1-1; D uncertain. The CDR3 extends over 12 amino acids. V lost 2 bases to trimming and J lost 7 bases, with 11 bases between them. CDR1 GTSNPN and CDR2 SVGIG come from the germline V gene (reference sequence).

This clone is a singleton in its sample. V gene TRBV19 combines with J gene TRBJ1-1; 7 nucleotides align to TRBD1. The CDR3 runs to 11 residues. Germline values: CDR1 LNHDA, CDR2 SQIVND (reference sequence). The junction had 10 bases not matched to a gene; V was cut back by 9 bases and J by 12 bases. This chain's CDR3 is CASRWTGRSFF. The CDR3 nucleotides read TGTGCCAGCCGTTGGACAGGCCGCTCTTTCTTT.

The V and J genes are TRBV28 and TRBJ1-1, with D perhaps TRBD1 (6 bases). V lost 1 base to trimming and J lost 10 bases, with 10 bases between them. The CDR3 is made up of 12 amino acids. Germline-derived CDR1 and CDR2 are MDHEN and SYDVKM. CDR3 sequence reads: CASSLSQGRAFF. CDR3 in DNA: TGTGCCAGCAGTTTATCCCAGGGGCGAGCTTTCTTT.

This chain joins TRBV2 and TRBJ2-3, with 9 bases fitting TRBD2. Germline V gene sequence: CDR1 SNHLY, CDR2 FYNNEI. This CDR3 is built from 17 residues. Trimming at V came to 7 bases and at J to 0 bases, leaving 11 bases not matched to a gene. CDR3 in amino acids: CASTQMTSGTSTDTQYF. For the CDR3, the DNA is TGTGCCAGCACCCAGATGACTAGCGGAACTAGCACAGATACGCAGTATTTT.